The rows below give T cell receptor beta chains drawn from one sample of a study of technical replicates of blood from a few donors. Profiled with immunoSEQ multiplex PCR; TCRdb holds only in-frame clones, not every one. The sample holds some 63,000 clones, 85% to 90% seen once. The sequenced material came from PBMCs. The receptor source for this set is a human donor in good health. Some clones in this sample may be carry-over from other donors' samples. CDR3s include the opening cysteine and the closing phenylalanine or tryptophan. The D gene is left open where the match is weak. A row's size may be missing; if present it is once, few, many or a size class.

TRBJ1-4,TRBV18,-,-,CASSGGGEKLFF,TGTGCCAGCTCAGGGGGCGGTGAAAAACTGTTTTTT
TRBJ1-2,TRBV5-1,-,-,CASSLNGGYTF,TGCGCCAGCAGCTTAAACGGTGGCTACACCTTC
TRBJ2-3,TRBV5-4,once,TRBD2,CASSRPGLAERDTQYF,TGTGCCAGCAGCCGGCCGGGACTAGCGGAGCGAGATACGCAGTATTTT
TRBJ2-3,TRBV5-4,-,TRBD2,CASSSEGLAGGSTDTQYF,TGTGCCAGCAGCTCCGAAGGACTAGCGGGGGGGAGCACAGATACGCAGTATTTT
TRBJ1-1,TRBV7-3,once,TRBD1,CASSTTGTGRLAGTEAFF,TGTGCCAGCAGCACAACCGGGACAGGGAGATTAGCGGGGACTGAAGCTTTCTTT
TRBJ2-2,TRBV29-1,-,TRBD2,CSVGTSGTVNTGELFF,TGCAGCGTTGGGACTAGCGGAACTGTTAACACCGGGGAGCTGTTTTTT
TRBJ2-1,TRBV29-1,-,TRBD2,CSVDRLAGPYNEQFF,TGCAGCGTTGACCGTTTAGCGGGACCGTACAATGAGCAGTTCTTC
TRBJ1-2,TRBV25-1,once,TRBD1,CASRGQGFSGYTF,TGTGCCAGCAGGGGACAGGGGTTTTCTGGCTACACCTTC
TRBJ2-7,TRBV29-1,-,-,CSVCPGQSYEQYF,TGCAGCGTTTGCCCCGGACAGTCCTACGAGCAGTACTTC
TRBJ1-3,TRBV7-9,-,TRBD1,CASSFRDRGDTIYF,TGTGCCAGCAGCTTCCGGGACAGGGGTGACACCATATATTTT
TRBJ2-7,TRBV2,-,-,CASSDSGLTSYEQYF,TGTGCCAGCAGTGATTCAGGACTAACTTCCTACGAGCAGTACTTC
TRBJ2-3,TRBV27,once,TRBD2,CASSLGLAAMDTQYF,TGTGCCAGCAGTTTAGGACTAGCGGCCATGGATACGCAGTATTTT
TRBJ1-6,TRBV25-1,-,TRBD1,CASRETGVNSPLHF,TGTGCCAGCAGGGAGACAGGGGTTAATTCACCCCTCCACTTT
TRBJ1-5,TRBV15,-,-,CATSRDMGRQPQHF,TGTGCCACCAGCAGAGATATGGGCAGACAGCCCCAGCATTTT
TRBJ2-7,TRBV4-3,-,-,CASSPHSGQNYEQYF,TGCGCCAGCAGCCCCCACTCGGGACAAAATTACGAGCAGTACTTC
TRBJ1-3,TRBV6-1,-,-,CASSEEDWRGNTIYF,TGTGCCAGCAGTGAAGAGGACTGGAGGGGAAACACCATATATTTT
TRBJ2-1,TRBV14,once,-,CASSQLAGSYNEQFF,TGTGCCAGCAGCCAATTGGCAGGCTCCTACAATGAGCAGTTCTTC
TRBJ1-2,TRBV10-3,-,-,CATGGAGTYGYTF,TGTGCCACCGGTGGGGCAGGTACCTATGGCTACACCTTC
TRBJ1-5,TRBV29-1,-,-,CSVSDGRPNQPQHF,TGCAGCGTTTCAGATGGCAGGCCCAATCAGCCCCAGCATTTT
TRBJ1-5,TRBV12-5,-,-,CASGLEQEQPQHF,TGTGCTAGTGGTTTGGAACAGGAGCAGCCCCAGCATTTT
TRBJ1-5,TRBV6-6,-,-,CASSYRTSNQPQHF,TGTGCCAGCAGTTACAGGACAAGCAATCAGCCCCAGCATTTT
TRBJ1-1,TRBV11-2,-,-,CASSSQGNTEAFF,TGTGCCAGCAGCTCGCAGGGGAACACTGAAGCTTTCTTT
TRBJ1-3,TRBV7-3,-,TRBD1,CASSLAGTGGENTIYF,TGTGCCAGCAGCTTAGCAGGGACAGGGGGCGAAAACACCATATATTTT
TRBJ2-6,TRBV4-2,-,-,CASSQDPGYSGANVLTF,TGTGCCAGCAGCCAAGATCCGGGTTACTCTGGGGCCAACGTCCTGACTTTC
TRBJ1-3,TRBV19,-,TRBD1,CASSAGPGTGRGNTIYF,TGTGCCAGTAGTGCCGGCCCCGGGACAGGTCGTGGAAACACCATATATTTT
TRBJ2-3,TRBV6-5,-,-,CASQNPGTDTQYF,TGTGCCAGCCAAAATCCGGGCACAGATACGCAGTATTTT
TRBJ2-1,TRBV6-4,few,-,CASSSTGEVREQFF,TGTGCCAGCAGTAGCACAGGGGAGGTCAGGGAGCAGTTCTTC
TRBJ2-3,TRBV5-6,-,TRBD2,CASSLPRRGANTDTQYF,TGTGCCAGCAGCTTGCCCCGGCGGGGGGCCAACACAGATACGCAGTATTTT
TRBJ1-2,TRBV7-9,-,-,CASSLTGSRYGYTF,TGTGCCAGCAGCTTAACAGGTTCTCGCTATGGCTACACCTTC
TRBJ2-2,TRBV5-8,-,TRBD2,CASSRTRGTGELFF,TGTGCCAGCAGCCGGACTAGAGGGACCGGGGAGCTGTTTTTT
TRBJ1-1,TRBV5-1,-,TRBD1,CASSLGGTGGSDTEAFF,TGCGCCAGCAGCTTGGGAGGGACAGGGGGCTCGGACACTGAAGCTTTCTTT
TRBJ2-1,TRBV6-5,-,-,CASSYSGRGRGEQFF,TGTGCCAGCAGTTACTCTGGCAGGGGACGTGGTGAGCAGTTCTTC
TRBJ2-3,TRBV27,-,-,CASRRAGTLTSTDTQYF,TGTGCCAGCAGACGAGCCGGGACACTCACGAGCACAGATACGCAGTATTTT
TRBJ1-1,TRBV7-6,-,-,CASSSNSNQNTEAFF,TGTGCCAGCAGCTCCAATTCTAATCAAAACACTGAAGCTTTCTTT
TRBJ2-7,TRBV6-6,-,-,CASSSSSYEQYF,TGTGCCAGCAGCTCTAGCTCGTACGAGCAGTACTTC
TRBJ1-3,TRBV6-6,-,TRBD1,CASRGTGKSGNTIYF,TGTGCCTCCAGGGGGACAGGGAAGTCTGGAAACACCATATATTTT
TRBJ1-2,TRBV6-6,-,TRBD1,CASSYSSGGNGYTF,TGTGCCAGCAGTTACTCGTCAGGGGGTAATGGCTACACCTTC
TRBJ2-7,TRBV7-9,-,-,CASSDALRPGEQYF,TGTGCCAGCAGCGACGCGCTTCGCCCGGGGGAGCAGTACTTC
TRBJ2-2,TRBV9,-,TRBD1,CASSVVGQGWTGELFF,TGTGCCAGCAGCGTAGTGGGACAGGGATGGACCGGGGAGCTGTTTTTT
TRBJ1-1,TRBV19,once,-,CASSVNRVTEAFF,TGTGCCAGTAGTGTGAACAGGGTAACTGAAGCTTTCTTT
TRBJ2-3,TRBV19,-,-,CASTSRGRHRAADTQYF,TGTGCCAGTACGTCACGGGGAAGGCATAGGGCCGCAGATACGCAGTATTTT
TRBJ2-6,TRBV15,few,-,CATSRDRGSGANVLTF,TGTGCCACCAGCAGAGATAGGGGCTCTGGGGCCAACGTCCTGACTTTC
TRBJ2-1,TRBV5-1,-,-,CASSLSPGVGNEQFF,TGCGCCAGCAGCTTGTCTCCGGGAGTGGGAAATGAGCAGTTCTTC
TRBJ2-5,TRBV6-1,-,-,CASSDQGTQYF,TGTGCCAGCAGTGACCAGGGTACCCAGTACTTC
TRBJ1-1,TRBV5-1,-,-,CASSPGGNTEAFF,TGCGCCAGCAGCCCGGGGGGGAACACTGAAGCTTTCTTT
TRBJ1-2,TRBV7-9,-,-,CASSTSSNYGYTF,TGTGCCAGCAGCACCAGTTCTAACTATGGCTACACCTTC
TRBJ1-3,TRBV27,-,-,CASSLQGSGNTIYF,TGTGCCAGCAGTTTGCAGGGGAGTGGAAACACCATATATTTT
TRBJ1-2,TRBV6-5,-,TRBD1,CATKKPTGGGYTF,TGTGCCACCAAAAAACCGACAGGGGGCGGCTACACCTTC
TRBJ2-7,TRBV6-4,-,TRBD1,CASSDLVVCTGGNEQYF,TGTGCCAGCAGTGATTTGGTAGTATGTACAGGGGGCAACGAGCAGTACTTC
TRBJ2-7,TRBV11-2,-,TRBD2,CASRSGLAGGRLYEQYF,TGTGCCAGCAGATCGGGACTAGCGGGAGGAAGGCTGTACGAGCAGTACTTC
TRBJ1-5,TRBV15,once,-,CATGAGVYSNQPQHF,TGTGCCACCGGAGCAGGGGTGTATAGCAATCAGCCCCAGCATTTT
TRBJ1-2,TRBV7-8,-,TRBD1,CASSLWPTGEEGYTF,TGTGCCAGCAGCTTATGGCCGACAGGGGAGGAAGGCTACACCTTC
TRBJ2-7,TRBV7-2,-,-,CASSPRGGQTYEQYF,TGTGCCAGCAGCCCCCGAGGGGGTCAGACCTACGAGCAGTACTTC
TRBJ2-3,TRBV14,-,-,CASSQGTALGLARTSTDTQYF,TGTGCCAGCAGCCAAGGGACGGCTTTAGGGCTAGCGCGAACTAGCACAGATACGCAGTATTTT
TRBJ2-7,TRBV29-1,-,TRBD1,CSVETDRAYEQYF,TGCAGCGTTGAGACGGACAGGGCCTACGAGCAGTACTTC
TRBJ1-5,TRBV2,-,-,CASNRDINSNQPQHF,TGTGCCAGCAACCGGGACATTAATAGCAATCAGCCCCAGCATTTT
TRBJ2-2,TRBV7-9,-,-,CASSLVFPNTGELFF,TGTGCCAGCAGCTTAGTCTTTCCGAACACCGGGGAGCTGTTTTTT
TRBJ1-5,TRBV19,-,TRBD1,CASSITPSTGVYQPQHF,TGTGCCAGTAGTATTACCCCCTCCACAGGGGTTTATCAGCCCCAGCATTTT
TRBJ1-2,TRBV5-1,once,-,CASSLVPGYGYTF,TGCGCCAGCAGCTTGGTTCCAGGCTATGGCTACACCTTC
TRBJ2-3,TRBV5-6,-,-,CASSLVQLLDTQYF,TGTGCCAGCAGCTTGGTACAGCTGCTAGATACGCAGTATTTT